A selection of T cell receptor beta chains follows, all from one sample in a study of blood T cell repertoires in COVID-19. Here immunoSEQ multiplex PCR was the method, and the copy in TCRdb shows in-frame clones only, minus some. The profile covers 250,000 or so clones, with 85% to 90% appearing a single time and more than 1.3% taken by the ten largest. Sequenced sample: peripheral blood. The receptors originated from a woman aged 40 to 49 who had recovered from COVID-19. Both conserved end residues are part of each CDR3. D genes are given only for firm matches. Rows give clone size only sometimes, using once, few, many, or a class for an expanded clone.

>TRBJ1-5|TRBD1|.|TRBV19
TGTGCCAGTAGCTACAGGGGCCCCAATCAGCCCCAGCATTTT
CASSYRGPNQPQHF
>TRBJ2-2|.|few|TRBV5-6
TGTGCCAGCAGCTTCCTGGACTTCCGCCGGGCCGGGGAGCTGTTTTTT
CASSFLDFRRAGELFF
>TRBJ2-3|TRBD2|.|TRBV11-2
TGTGCCAGCAGATATCTAGCGGGGGGGCCGACAGATACGCAGTATTTT
CASRYLAGGPTDTQYF
>TRBJ2-2|TRBD1|.|TRBV2
TGTGCCAGCAGTGAACAGGGGGCGAACACCGGGGAGCTGTTTTTT
CASSEQGANTGELFF
>TRBJ1-3|.|.|TRBV19
TGTGCCAGTAGTATAAATACAGGATCTGGAAACACCATATATTTT
CASSINTGSGNTIYF
>TRBJ2-1|TRBD2|.|TRBV11-3
TGTGCCAGCAGCTTTTCCGGGACTACCTACAATGAGCAGTTCTTC
CASSFSGTTYNEQFF
>TRBJ2-7|.|.|TRBV5-4
TGTGCCAGCAGCCTGGGGAGGGGGGGAGGCTACGAGCAGTACTTC
CASSLGRGGGYEQYF
>TRBJ1-2|.|.|TRBV27
TGTGCCAGCAGTTTAGGCCGCTCCTATGGCTACACCTTC
CASSLGRSYGYTF
>TRBJ1-6|TRBD1|few|TRBV28
TGTGCCAGCAGTTACCCGGGACAGGGGTTTTCCTCACCCCTCCACTTT
CASSYPGQGFSSPLHF
>TRBJ2-3|TRBD1|.|TRBV18
TGTGCCAGCTCACCAACGACAGGGACCACAGATACGCAGTATTTT
CASSPTTGTTDTQYF
>TRBJ1-2|TRBD1|once|TRBV27
TGTGCCAGCAGTCCCTGGGACAGAACTAACTATGGCTACACCTTC
CASSPWDRTNYGYTF
>TRBJ1-2|.|.|TRBV10-3
TGTGCCATCAGTGAATCCGGGCTCCAGGGGTATGGCTACACCTTC
CAISESGLQGYGYTF
>TRBJ2-1|TRBD2|few|TRBV15
TGTGCCACCAGCAGAGATCGGGGGGGGCCGAGGAATGAGCAGTTCTTC
CATSRDRGGPRNEQFF
>TRBJ2-1|.|.|TRBV20-1
TGCAGTGCTATGGGAGATGAGCAGTTCTTC
CSAMGDEQFF
>TRBJ1-1|TRBD1|.|TRBV5-1
TGCGCCAGCAGCTCGACAGGGGGATGGACTGAAGCTTTCTTT
CASSSTGGWTEAFF
>TRBJ2-3|.|.|TRBV2
TGTGCCAGCAGTGCCGAAGGACCGTCGGGGGATACGCAGTATTTT
CASSAEGPSGDTQYF
>TRBJ2-5|.|once|TRBV18
TGTGCCAGCTCACCCAAGACACTTTCTACCGTCGGGACCCAGTACTTC
CASSPKTLSTVGTQYF
>TRBJ2-5|TRBD2|.|TRBV9
TGTGCCAGCAGCCCGAGCGGACTAGCGGGGGTAGAGACCCAGTACTTC
CASSPSGLAGVETQYF
>TRBJ2-7|TRBD2|.|TRBV7-9
TGTGCCAGCAGCTTAGAGGAAGCGGGGGGACGGTACGAGCAGTACTTC
CASSLEEAGGRYEQYF
>TRBJ2-7|TRBD2|once|TRBV10-3
TGTGCCATGGGGTCGGTTGGACTAGCGGACCTCGAGCAGTACTTC
CAMGSVGLADLEQYF
>TRBJ1-2|.|.|TRBV9
TGTGCCAGCAGCGTAGAACAGGGCTACTACACCTTC
CASSVEQGYYTF
>TRBJ2-1|TRBD2|.|TRBV6-5
TGTGCCAGCAGTCTCTGGGGAGGGAATGAGCAGTTCTTC
CASSLWGGNEQFF
>TRBJ1-3|.|once|TRBV19
TGTGCCAGTAGTATAGGCAGAACTGGAAACACCATATATTTT
CASSIGRTGNTIYF
>TRBJ2-7|TRBD1|.|TRBV5-4
TGTGCCAGCAGCTTCAGGGACAGATCCTACGAGCAGTACTTC
CASSFRDRSYEQYF
>TRBJ2-7|TRBD1|.|TRBV7-2
TGTGCCAGCAGCCCATGGGACAGCTACGAGCAGTACTTC
CASSPWDSYEQYF
>TRBJ1-1|TRBD1|.|TRBV19
TGTGCCAGTAGTTTCCGGGACAGGACAGCTTTCTTT
CASSFRDRTAFF
>TRBJ2-3|TRBD1|.|TRBV29-1
TGCAGCGTTTCGGGACAGGGGGACTCTTCTACAGATACGCAGTATTTT
CSVSGQGDSSTDTQYF
>TRBJ1-1|TRBD1|.|TRBV4-2
TGTGCCAGCAGCCAAGTCGTGGGACAGGAGAACACTGAAGCTTTCTTT
CASSQVVGQENTEAFF
>TRBJ1-2|TRBD1|.|TRBV5-4
TGTGCCAGCAGTTTGACAGGGGGCGGTTATGGCTACACCTTC
CASSLTGGGYGYTF
>TRBJ1-1|.|few|TRBV11-2
TGTGCCAGCAGCCCCCAGGGAAAAGCTGAAGCTTTCTTT
CASSPQGKAEAFF
>TRBJ2-1|TRBD2|.|TRBV5-8
TGTGCCAGCAGCTTGGTAGCGGGCCGTACGTTCTCCTACAATGAGCAGTTCTTC
CASSLVAGRTFSYNEQFF
>TRBJ2-4|TRBD1|few|TRBV9
TGTGCCAGCAGCGGATCAGGGGGCGTCAGGTCCAAAAACATTCAGTACTTC
CASSGSGGVRSKNIQYF
>TRBJ2-2|.|.|TRBV5-8
TGTGCCAGCAGCTTAGGACAGCTCGCGAACACCGGGGAGCTGTTTTTT
CASSLGQLANTGELFF
>TRBJ1-6|.|.|TRBV7-3
TGTGCCAGCAGCTTACAGGCGAATTCACCCCTCCACTTT
CASSLQANSPLHF
>TRBJ1-2|.|.|TRBV5-1
TGCGCCAGCAGCGGGTCCGGACTGCAGACCTATGGCTACACCTTC
CASSGSGLQTYGYTF
>TRBJ2-3|TRBD2|.|TRBV19
TGTGCCAGTAGTACGGGGGGATCAGCTACGCAGTATTTT
CASSTGGSATQYF
>TRBJ1-1|.|.|TRBV30
TGTGCCTGGAGTCTTATGAACACTGAAGCTTTCTTT
CAWSLMNTEAFF
>TRBJ2-5|.|.|TRBV23-1
TGCGCCAGCAGTCAGGTTTGCAGGGCGGAAGAGACCCAGTACTTC
CASSQVCRAEETQYF
>TRBJ1-2|.|.|TRBV7-9
TGTGCCAGCTCCCGAACGGGGTCTGGCTATGGCTACACCTTC
CASSRTGSGYGYTF
>TRBJ1-5|.|.|TRBV28
TGTGCCAGCAGTCTTATGACTGGCCTTCGGCAGCCCCAGCATTTT
CASSLMTGLRQPQHF
>TRBJ2-7|TRBD1|.|TRBV6-1
TGTGCCAGCAGTGAATGGGGACAGCTATCCCCCGAGCAGTACTTC
CASSEWGQLSPEQYF
>TRBJ1-2|TRBD1|many|TRBV4-1
TGCGCCAGCAGCCACCGGACAGGGGGAAACTATGGCTACACCTTC
CASSHRTGGNYGYTF
>TRBJ2-1|TRBD1|.|TRBV7-6
TGTGCCAGCAGCTTAGTGGGGGGACAGGATTACAATGAGCAGTTCTTC
CASSLVGGQDYNEQFF
>TRBJ1-2|TRBD1|.|TRBV10-2
TGCGCCAGCAGTGGCGTAAATCCGGGACAGGGAATTCATGGCTACACCTTC
CASSGVNPGQGIHGYTF
>TRBJ2-5|TRBD1|.|TRBV5-1
TGCGCCAGCAGCTTGGGGGGACAGCCTCCTCAAGAGACCCAGTACTTC
CASSLGGQPPQETQYF